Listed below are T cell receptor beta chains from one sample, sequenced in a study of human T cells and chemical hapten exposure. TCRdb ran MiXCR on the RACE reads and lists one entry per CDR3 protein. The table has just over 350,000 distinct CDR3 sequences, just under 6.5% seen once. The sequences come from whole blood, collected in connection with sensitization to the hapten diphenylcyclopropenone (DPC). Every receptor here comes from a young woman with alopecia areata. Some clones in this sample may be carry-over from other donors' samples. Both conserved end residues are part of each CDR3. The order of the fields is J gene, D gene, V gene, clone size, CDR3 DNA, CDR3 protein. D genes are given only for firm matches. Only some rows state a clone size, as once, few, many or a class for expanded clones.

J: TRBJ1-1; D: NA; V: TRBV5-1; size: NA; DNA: TGCGCCAGCAGCATACACAGCGGGGAAGGTGAAGCTTTCTTT; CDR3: CASSIHSGEGEAFF
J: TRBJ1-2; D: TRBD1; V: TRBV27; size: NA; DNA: TGTGCCAGCAGTTTCTTAGGGACAGAACCCTCTAACTATGGCTACACCTTC; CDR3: CASSFLGTEPSNYGYTF
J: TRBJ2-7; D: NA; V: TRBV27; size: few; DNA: TGTGCCAGCAGTTTTAGGAGTAGCCAGTCCTTC; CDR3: CASSFRSSQSF
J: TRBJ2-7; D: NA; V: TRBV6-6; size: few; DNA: TGTGCCAGCAGTTACTTATCCGGGGGCAGGGAGCAGTACTTC; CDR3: CASSYLSGGREQYF
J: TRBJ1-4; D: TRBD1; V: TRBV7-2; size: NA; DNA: TGTGCCAGCAGCTCTACAGGGGCCCCAAATGAAAAACTGTTTTTT; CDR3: CASSSTGAPNEKLFF
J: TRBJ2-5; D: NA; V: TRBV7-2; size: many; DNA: TGTGCCAGCAATATAGGGGCCCAAGAGACCCAGTACTTC; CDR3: CASNIGAQETQYF
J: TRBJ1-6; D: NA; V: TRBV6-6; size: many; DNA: TGTGCCAGCAGTTATGACATAGGATCTGGTTCACCCCTCCACTTT; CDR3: CASSYDIGSGSPLHF
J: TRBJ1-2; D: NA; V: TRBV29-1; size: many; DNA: TGCAGCGTTGAAAAGGGACGTGGGGCGCGGGACTATGGCTACACCTTC; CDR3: CSVEKGRGARDYGYTF
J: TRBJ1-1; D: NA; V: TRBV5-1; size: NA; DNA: TGCGCCAGCAGCTTGAAGGAACGTCGTCTGAACACTGAAGCTTTCTTT; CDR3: CASSLKERRLNTEAFF
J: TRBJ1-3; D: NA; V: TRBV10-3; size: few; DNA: TGTGCCAACGCGGACAGAGAAGATGGAAACACCATATATTTT; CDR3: CANADREDGNTIYF
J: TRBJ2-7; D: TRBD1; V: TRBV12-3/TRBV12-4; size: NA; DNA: TGTGCCAGTCGAGGACAGGTGATGTCCTACGAGCAGTACTTC; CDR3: CASRGQVMSYEQYF
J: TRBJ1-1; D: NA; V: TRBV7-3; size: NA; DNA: TGTGCCAGCAGCTCACACGGGGCGGCTGAAGCTTTCTTT; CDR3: CASSSHGAAEAFF
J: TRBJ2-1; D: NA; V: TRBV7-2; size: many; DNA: TGTGCCAGCAGCTTCGACCCATACAATGAGCAGTTCTTC; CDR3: CASSFDPYNEQFF
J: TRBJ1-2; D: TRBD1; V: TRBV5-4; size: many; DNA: TGTGCCAGCAGCTTCCCCCCGGGACAGGGAGTGTATGGCTACACCTTC; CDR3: CASSFPPGQGVYGYTF
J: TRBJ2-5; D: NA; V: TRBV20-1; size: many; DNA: TGCAGTGCTAGGAATAACCCCTTAGAGACCCAGTACTTC; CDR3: CSARNNPLETQYF
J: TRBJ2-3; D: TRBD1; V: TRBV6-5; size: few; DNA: TGTGCCAGCAGTAGGGACAGGGGAAGCACAGATACGCAGTATTTT; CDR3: CASSRDRGSTDTQYF
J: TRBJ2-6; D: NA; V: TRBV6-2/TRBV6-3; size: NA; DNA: TGTGCCAGCAGTCGTGGGACGCGACGGTACTCTGGGGCCAACGTCCTGACTTTC; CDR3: CASSRGTRRYSGANVLTF
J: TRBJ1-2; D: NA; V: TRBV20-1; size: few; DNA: TGCAGTGCCTTCCAGCAGGCTAACTATGGCTACACCTTC; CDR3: CSAFQQANYGYTF
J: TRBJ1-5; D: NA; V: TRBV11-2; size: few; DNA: TGTGCCAGCAGCTCGACCACTCAAAGCAATCAGCCCCAGCATTTT; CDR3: CASSSTTQSNQPQHF
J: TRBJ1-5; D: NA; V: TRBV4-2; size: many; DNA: TGTGCCAGCAGCCAAGTCGCGCGGACGGCGAATCAGCCCCAGCATTTT; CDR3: CASSQVARTANQPQHF
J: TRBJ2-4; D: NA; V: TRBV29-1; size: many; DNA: TGCAGCGTTGAAGGCAATCGAAACATTCAGTACTTC; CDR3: CSVEGNRNIQYF
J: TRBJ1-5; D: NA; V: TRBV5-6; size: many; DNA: TGTGCCAGCAGCTTGGACCAGACCGGCCCCCAGCATTTT; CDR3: CASSLDQTGPQHF
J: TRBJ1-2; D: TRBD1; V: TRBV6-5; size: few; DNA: TGTGCCAGCAGTTACAAAGCCGGGACAGGATCATATGGCTACACCTTC; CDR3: CASSYKAGTGSYGYTF
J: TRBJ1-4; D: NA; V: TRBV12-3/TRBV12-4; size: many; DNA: TGTGCCAGCAGTTTTGGGTATCCTAGCCCGAATGAAAAACTGTTTTTT; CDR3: CASSFGYPSPNEKLFF
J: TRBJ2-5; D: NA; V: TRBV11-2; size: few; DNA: TGTGCCAGCAGCTTAGCGGGGGGCGGGTTGCAAGAGACCCAGTACTTC; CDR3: CASSLAGGGLQETQYF
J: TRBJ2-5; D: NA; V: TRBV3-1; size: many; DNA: TGTGCCAGCAGCCAGTCGGACCAAGAGACCCAGTACTTC; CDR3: CASSQSDQETQYF
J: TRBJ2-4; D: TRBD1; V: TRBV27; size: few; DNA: TGTGCCAGCAGTTCGCTCCCCTGGGACAGGGGCCAGTGGGGTACCAAAAACATTCAGTACTTC; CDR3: CASSSLPWDRGQWGTKNIQYF
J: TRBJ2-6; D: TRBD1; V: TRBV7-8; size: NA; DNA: TGTGCCAGCAGCTACGTAACATCAAGGGGGCCCGGGGCCAACGTCCTGACTTTC; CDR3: CASSYVTSRGPGANVLTF
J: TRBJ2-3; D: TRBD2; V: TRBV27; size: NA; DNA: TGTGCCAGCATTACGCTAGCGGGAGATACGCAGTATTTT; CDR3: CASITLAGDTQYF
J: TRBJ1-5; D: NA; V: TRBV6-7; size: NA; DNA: TGTGCCAGCACCATGTGGATGGGGGCGACCCAAGCCCCGTATAGCAATCAGCCCCAGCATTTT; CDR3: CASTMWMGATQAPYSNQPQHF
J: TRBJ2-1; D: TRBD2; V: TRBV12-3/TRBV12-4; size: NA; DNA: TGTGCCAGCAGTCAAACCCCCGGACTAGCGGGGCAGTTCTTC; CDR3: CASSQTPGLAGQFF
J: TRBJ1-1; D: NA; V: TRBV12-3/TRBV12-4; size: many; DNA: TGTGCCAGCAGTTCCCGACAGGCGAACACTGAAGCTTTCTTT; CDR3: CASSSRQANTEAFF
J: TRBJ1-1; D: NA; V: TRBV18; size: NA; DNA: TGTGCCAGCTCACCTATCATATTGAACACTGAAGCTTTCTTT; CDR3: CASSPIILNTEAFF
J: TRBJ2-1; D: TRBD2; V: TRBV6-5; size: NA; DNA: TGTGCCAGCAGGGGCCTAGCGGGGAGCTACAATGAGCAGTTCTTC; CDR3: CASRGLAGSYNEQFF
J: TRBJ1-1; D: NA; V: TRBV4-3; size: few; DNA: TGCGCCAGCAGCCACCAGAGTGGCACTGAAGCTTTCTTT; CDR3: CASSHQSGTEAFF
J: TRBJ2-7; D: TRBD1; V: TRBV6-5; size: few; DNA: TGTGCCAGCAGTTACAAGTGGACAGGGTACTACGAGCAGTACTTC; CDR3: CASSYKWTGYYEQYF
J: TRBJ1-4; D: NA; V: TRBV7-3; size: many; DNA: TGTGCCAGCAGCTCCCGGGCCACTTGCTTGAATGAAAAACTGTTTTTT; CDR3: CASSSRATCLNEKLFF
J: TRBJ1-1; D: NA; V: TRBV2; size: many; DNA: TGTGCCAGCAGTGAAGTCCGCAGCACGACCACTGAAGCTTTCTTT; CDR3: CASSEVRSTTTEAFF
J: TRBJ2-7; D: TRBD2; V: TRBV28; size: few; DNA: TGTGCCAGCAGTCCCCGACTAGCGCTGGGCGAGCAGTACTTC; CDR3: CASSPRLALGEQYF
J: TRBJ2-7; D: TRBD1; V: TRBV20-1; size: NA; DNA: TGCAGTGCTCCTCACCTGGGACAGGGGGAGTACGAGCAGTACTTC; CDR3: CSAPHLGQGEYEQYF
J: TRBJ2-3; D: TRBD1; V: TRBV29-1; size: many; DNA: TGCAGCGTTGGGGGACAGGGGCGCGGCACAGATACGCAGTATTTT; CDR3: CSVGGQGRGTDTQYF
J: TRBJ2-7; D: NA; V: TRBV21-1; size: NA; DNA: TGTGCCAGCAGCAAATTGGGCACCGGCGGACTCCTTTCCTACGAGCAGTACTTC; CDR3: CASSKLGTGGLLSYEQYF
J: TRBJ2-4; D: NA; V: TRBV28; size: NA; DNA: TGTGCCAGCACCCTGACTACTGGGAGACACATTCAGTACTTC; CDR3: CASTLTTGRHIQYF
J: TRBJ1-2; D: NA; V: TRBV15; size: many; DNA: TGTGCCACCAGCAGAGTGGGGGGGAACTATGGCTACACCTTC; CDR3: CATSRVGGNYGYTF
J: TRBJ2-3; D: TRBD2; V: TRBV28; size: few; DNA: TGTGCCATCCTACCGACGGCGGGGGACCTCACAGATACGCAGTATTTT; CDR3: CAILPTAGDLTDTQYF
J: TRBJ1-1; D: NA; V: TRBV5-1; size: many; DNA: TGCGCCAGCAGAACCGGGTCCGTGAACACTGAAGCTTTCTTT; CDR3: CASRTGSVNTEAFF
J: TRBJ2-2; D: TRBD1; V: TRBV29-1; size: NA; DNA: TGCAGCGTTGAGGTACAGGGGAACACCGGGGAGCGGTTTTTT; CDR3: CSVEVQGNTGERFF
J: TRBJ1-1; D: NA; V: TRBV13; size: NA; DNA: TGTGCCAGCAGCTTATCTGAGGGGTCCTTGGAGGCTTTCTTT; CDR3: CASSLSEGSLEAFF
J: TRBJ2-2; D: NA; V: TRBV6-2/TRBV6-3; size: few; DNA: TGTGCCAGCAGAAAGAGGGGTCGGGGCAACACCGGGGAGCTGTTTTTT; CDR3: CASRKRGRGNTGELFF
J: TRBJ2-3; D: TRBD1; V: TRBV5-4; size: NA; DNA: TGTGCCAGCAGCGGAGGGACAGGGCAGTATTTT; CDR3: CASSGGTGQYF
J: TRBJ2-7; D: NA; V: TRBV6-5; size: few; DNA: TGTGCCAGCAAGCGAGAGGCCCTAGCCCCCTACGAGCAGTACTTC; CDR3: CASKREALAPYEQYF
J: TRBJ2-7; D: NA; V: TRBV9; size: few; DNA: TGTGCCAGCAGCGCCCACATAAGCCGGAGCCTCTACGAGCAGTACTTC; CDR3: CASSAHISRSLYEQYF
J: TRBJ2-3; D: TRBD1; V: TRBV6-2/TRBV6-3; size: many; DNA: TGTGCCAGCAGTGCGCTGGGGACAGGCACAGATACGCAGTATTTT; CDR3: CASSALGTGTDTQYF